This T cell receptor (beta chain) is drawn from a study of shared clonotypes between healthy human individuals. Study-wide background: Donors consisted of two women and a few men between 18 and 49. Regarding the study as a whole: Genetic and exposure-history diversity was limited by the small donor number.

This CDR3 is 14 amino acids long. The V and J ends lost 11 bases and 0 bases respectively, with 14 bases between them. This clone came up once. Its antigen is unknown. Using immunoSEQ multiplex PCR, the repertoire was profiled, and TCRdb retains in-frame clones only, with some absent. Found here are around 2.5 million clones, 80% to 95% of them singletons; the top ten hold more than 0.35%. Sequenced sample: naive CD4+ T cells from PBMCs. Subset described: CD45RA+ positively selected. The clonotype comes from a man younger than 30 in good health. Some clones in this sample may be carry-over from other donors' samples. The V call is TRBV6-7, the J call TRBJ2-4, with D possibly called TRBD1 or TRBD2 (5 bases each). TRBV6-7 qualifies as an ORF whose function is uncertain. CDR3 nucleotide sequence: TGTGCCGGCCCGGGACCCTTAGCCAAAAACATTCAGTACTTC. Translated: CAGPGPLAKNIQYF.